Listed below are T cell receptor beta chains from one sample, sequenced in a study of shared clonotypes between healthy human individuals. Assay: immunoSEQ multiplex PCR; the TCRdb copy retains only in-frame clones and omits some. The sample has about 2.3 million clones, roughly 90% seen once. Material for sequencing was naive CD4+ T cells from PBMCs. The origin of the receptors is a man younger than 35 in good health. Some clones in this sample may be carry-over from other donors' samples. Each CDR3 is given with its conserved first and last residue. A D gene is named only where the DNA matches it firmly. Clone size is given for some rows only: seen once, a few or many times, or a class if the clone is expanded.

d_call clone_size j_call v_call cdr3_aa cdr3_nt
- - TRBJ2-3 TRBV20-1 CSARGGHTQYF TGCAGTGCTAGAGGTGGGCATACGCAGTATTTT
- - TRBJ2-7 TRBV6-5 CASTPGSTYEQYF TGTGCCAGCACCCCCGGCAGTACCTACGAGCAGTACTTC
TRBD2 - TRBJ2-4 TRBV28 CASSLPGGSSNIQYF TGTGCCAGCAGTTTACCCGGCGGGAGTTCTAACATTCAGTACTTC
TRBD2 - TRBJ2-2 TRBV9 CASRSSGTDGELFF TGTGCCAGCAGATCTAGCGGGACGGACGGGGAGCTGTTTTTT
- - TRBJ2-3 TRBV7-2 CASSSRDTTDTQYF TGTGCCAGCAGCTCCCGGGACACCACAGATACGCAGTATTTT
TRBD2 - TRBJ2-7 TRBV27 CASSRSGRGYEQYF TGTGCCAGCAGTCGTAGCGGGAGAGGCTACGAGCAGTACTTC
- - TRBJ1-5 TRBV2 CASRYDSSNQPQHF TGTGCCAGCAGGTACGACAGTAGCAATCAGCCCCAGCATTTT
- - TRBJ1-1 TRBV10-3 CAISELAGANTEAFF TGTGCCATCAGTGAACTCGCCGGGGCGAACACTGAAGCTTTCTTT
TRBD2 - TRBJ2-3 TRBV19 CASSISQGGSDTQYF TGTGCCAGTAGTATAAGTCAGGGAGGGTCAGATACGCAGTATTTT
- - TRBJ2-2 TRBV1 CTSSQEGPTGELFF TGCACCAGCAGCCAAGAGGGTCCGACCGGGGAGCTGTTTTTT
- - TRBJ2-2 TRBV7-3 CASSLNGLGELFF TGTGCCAGCAGCTTAAACGGGCTCGGGGAGCTGTTTTTT
TRBD1 - TRBJ2-1 TRBV7-9 CASSATGTPYNEQFF TGTGCCAGCAGCGCGACAGGGACCCCCTACAATGAGCAGTTCTTC
- - TRBJ1-1 TRBV5-6 CASSPGPMNTEAFF TGTGCCAGCAGCCCCGGGCCCATGAACACTGAAGCTTTCTTT
- - TRBJ2-7 TRBV5-5 CASSLVPREEYEQYF TGTGCCAGCAGCTTGGTTCCCAGGGAAGAGTACGAGCAGTACTTC
- - TRBJ1-2 TRBV5-1 CASSLGSPGTYGYTF TGCGCCAGCAGCTTGGGCTCGCCAGGGACATATGGCTACACCTTC
TRBD1 - TRBJ1-2 TRBV18 CASSPTGTGYAYTF TGTGCCAGCTCACCGACCGGGACAGGGTATGCCTACACCTTC
- - TRBJ1-1 TRBV6-5 CASSEGTAKVTFF TGTGCCAGCAGTGAGGGGACTGCTAAGGTGACTTTCTTT
- - TRBJ2-7 TRBV15 CATSAYRFYEQYF TGTGCCACCAGCGCCTACAGGTTCTACGAGCAGTACTTC
TRBD1 - TRBJ2-7 TRBV5-1 CASSSGQIDLEQYF TGCGCCAGCAGCTCGGGACAGATTGATTTGGAGCAGTACTTC
- - TRBJ2-7 TRBV15 CATSRVEVNYEQYF TGTGCCACCAGCAGAGTGGAGGTTAACTACGAGCAGTACTTC
TRBD1 once TRBJ2-5 TRBV18 CASSPSGQEETQYF TGTGCCAGCTCACCATCGGGACAGGAAGAGACCCAGTACTTC
- - TRBJ1-2 TRBV11-2 CASSATPGGGYTF TGTGCCAGCAGCGCCACCCCGGGGGGCGGCTACACCTTC
- - TRBJ2-7 TRBV10-3 CAISMTSETVTYEQYF TGTGCCATCAGTATGACCTCCGAGACAGTCACCTACGAGCAGTACTTC
- once TRBJ1-5 TRBV6-1 CASSAQTAYSNQPQHF TGTGCCAGCAGTGCTCAGACAGCCTATAGCAATCAGCCCCAGCATTTT
- - TRBJ2-7 TRBV5-4 CASSLEGGRAYEQYF TGTGCCAGCAGCTTGGAGGGGGGGCGGGCCTACGAGCAGTACTTC
- - TRBJ1-2 TRBV9 CASSVELGAYGYTF TGTGCCAGCAGCGTAGAGCTCGGTGCGTATGGCTACACCTTC
- - TRBJ2-3 TRBV28 CASSLGGASDTQYF TGTGCCAGCAGTTTGGGGGGCGCGTCAGATACGCAGTATTTT
TRBD1 - TRBJ2-7 TRBV19 CASSTTRWTGAANYYEQYF TGTGCCAGTAGTACCACTCGATGGACAGGGGCCGCGAATTACTACGAGCAGTACTTC